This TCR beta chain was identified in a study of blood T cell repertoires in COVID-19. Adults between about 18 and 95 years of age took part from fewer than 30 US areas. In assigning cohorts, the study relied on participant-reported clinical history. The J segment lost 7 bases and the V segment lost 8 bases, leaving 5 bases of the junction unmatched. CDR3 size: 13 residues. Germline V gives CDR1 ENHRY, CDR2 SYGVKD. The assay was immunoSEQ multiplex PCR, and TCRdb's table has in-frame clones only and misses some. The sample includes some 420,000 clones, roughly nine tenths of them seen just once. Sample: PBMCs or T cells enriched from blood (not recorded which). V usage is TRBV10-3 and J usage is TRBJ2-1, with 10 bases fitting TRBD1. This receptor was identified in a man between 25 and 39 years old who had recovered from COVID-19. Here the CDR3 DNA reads TGTGCCATCCGGGACAGGGGAAGGAATGAGCAGTTCTTC. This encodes CAIRDRGRNEQFF.